Listed below are T cell receptor beta chains from one sample, sequenced in a study of identical twins. TCRdb used MiXCR to reprocess the 5' RACE reads, holding one entry per CDR3 protein. Of 640,000 or so distinct CDR3 sequences listed, around 5.7% were seen once; the top ten hold 1.5% to 2%. Sequencing was performed on naive T cells sorted from blood. The receptors come from a man between 18 and 35 years old in good health. Each CDR3 is given with its conserved first and last residue. The order of the fields is D gene, J gene, CDR3 length, V gene, clone size, CDR3 DNA, CDR3 protein. A D gene is named only where the DNA matches it firmly. Rows give clone size only sometimes, using once, few, many, or a class for an expanded clone.

d_call: -
j_call: TRBJ1-3
cdr3_length: 15
v_call: TRBV6-1
clone_size: many
cdr3_nt: TGTGCCAGCAGTGAAACGGGGGCCTCTGGAAACACCATATATTTT
cdr3_aa: CASSETGASGNTIYF

d_call: -
j_call: TRBJ2-3
cdr3_length: 15
v_call: TRBV6-1
clone_size: many
cdr3_nt: TGTGCCAGCAGGACCTATACACCCCGCACAGATACGCAGTATTTT
cdr3_aa: CASRTYTPRTDTQYF

d_call: -
j_call: TRBJ2-1
cdr3_length: 16
v_call: TRBV4-3
clone_size: few
cdr3_nt: TGCGCCAGCAGCCAAGGTTTAGGGGGTTTCGACAATGAGCAGTTCTTC
cdr3_aa: CASSQGLGGFDNEQFF

d_call: TRBD1
j_call: TRBJ2-3
cdr3_length: 17
v_call: TRBV7-8
clone_size: many
cdr3_nt: TGTGCCAGCAGCGCCCGACCGTGGGACAGGGTATCAGATACGCAGTATTTT
cdr3_aa: CASSARPWDRVSDTQYF

d_call: TRBD2
j_call: TRBJ2-1
cdr3_length: 17
v_call: TRBV7-8
clone_size: few
cdr3_nt: TGTGCCAGCAGCCCTACGCCTCTAGCGGGAGGCGTCAATGAGCAGTTCTTC
cdr3_aa: CASSPTPLAGGVNEQFF

d_call: -
j_call: TRBJ2-3
cdr3_length: 16
v_call: TRBV5-1
clone_size: few
cdr3_nt: TGCGCCAGCAGCTTGTACCGGCCCAATGATGGAGATACGCAGTATTTT
cdr3_aa: CASSLYRPNDGDTQYF

d_call: -
j_call: TRBJ1-4
cdr3_length: 13
v_call: TRBV2
clone_size: -
cdr3_nt: TGTGCCAGCAGTCGACAGAATAATGAAAAACTGTTTTTT
cdr3_aa: CASSRQNNEKLFF

d_call: TRBD1
j_call: TRBJ1-5
cdr3_length: 12
v_call: TRBV29-1
clone_size: few
cdr3_nt: TGCAGCGCAGCAGGGGGAAATCAGCCCCAGCATTTT
cdr3_aa: CSAAGGNQPQHF

d_call: -
j_call: TRBJ2-7
cdr3_length: 12
v_call: TRBV30
clone_size: -
cdr3_nt: TGTGCCTGGGGGGACCTATCCTACGAGCAGTACTTC
cdr3_aa: CAWGDLSYEQYF

d_call: -
j_call: TRBJ1-5
cdr3_length: 13
v_call: TRBV6-1
clone_size: -
cdr3_nt: TGTGCCAGCAATAGGGTGGGGGGACAGCCCCAGCATTTT
cdr3_aa: CASNRVGGQPQHF

d_call: TRBD1
j_call: TRBJ1-5
cdr3_length: 17
v_call: TRBV5-5
clone_size: many
cdr3_nt: TGTGCCAGCAGCCAATCCGGACAGGTCTATAGCAATCAGCCCCAGCATTTT
cdr3_aa: CASSQSGQVYSNQPQHF

d_call: -
j_call: TRBJ2-7
cdr3_length: 13
v_call: TRBV4-2
clone_size: many
cdr3_nt: TGTGCCAGCAGCCAAGAGCGACGGTACGAGCAGTACTTC
cdr3_aa: CASSQERRYEQYF

d_call: TRBD1
j_call: TRBJ2-7
cdr3_length: 14
v_call: TRBV20-1
clone_size: few
cdr3_nt: TGCAGTGCTACGCGACAGGGGTCCACCAACGAGCAGTACTTC
cdr3_aa: CSATRQGSTNEQYF

d_call: -
j_call: TRBJ2-3
cdr3_length: 11
v_call: TRBV10-3
clone_size: -
cdr3_nt: TGTGCCATCAGTTCAGCAGATACGCAGTATTTT
cdr3_aa: CAISSADTQYF

d_call: TRBD2
j_call: TRBJ2-3
cdr3_length: 12
v_call: TRBV12-3/TRBV12-4
clone_size: -
cdr3_nt: TGTGCCAGCAGTTCGACTAGCGGGAGTCAGTATTTT
cdr3_aa: CASSSTSGSQYF

d_call: -
j_call: TRBJ2-1
cdr3_length: 14
v_call: TRBV6-1
clone_size: few
cdr3_nt: TGTGCCAGCAGTCGGGCGGAGGGCGGGTATGAGCAGTTCTTC
cdr3_aa: CASSRAEGGYEQFF

d_call: -
j_call: TRBJ1-2
cdr3_length: 13
v_call: TRBV10-3
clone_size: -
cdr3_nt: TGTGCCATCAGTGAGTCGAGGCGGCGGGGCTACACCTTC
cdr3_aa: CAISESRRRGYTF

d_call: -
j_call: TRBJ2-3
cdr3_length: 15
v_call: TRBV20-1
clone_size: many
cdr3_nt: TGCAGTGCTGAAGATCTAGCGCGGGGCACAGATACGCAGTATTTT
cdr3_aa: CSAEDLARGTDTQYF

d_call: -
j_call: TRBJ1-6
cdr3_length: 16
v_call: TRBV12-3/TRBV12-4
clone_size: many
cdr3_nt: TGTGCCAGCAGTTTAGGGCTCCCGGGGGATAATTCACCCCTCCACTTT
cdr3_aa: CASSLGLPGDNSPLHF

d_call: -
j_call: TRBJ2-7
cdr3_length: 15
v_call: TRBV6-2/TRBV6-3
clone_size: -
cdr3_nt: TGTGCCAGCGTTGCACGGGGTGGACGGACCTACGAGCAGTACTTC
cdr3_aa: CASVARGGRTYEQYF

d_call: TRBD2
j_call: TRBJ2-2
cdr3_length: 16
v_call: TRBV5-1
clone_size: many
cdr3_nt: TGCGCCAGCAGCTTGAGCGGGAGAACCAACACCGGGGAGCTGTTTTTT
cdr3_aa: CASSLSGRTNTGELFF

d_call: -
j_call: TRBJ2-3
cdr3_length: 16
v_call: TRBV7-9
clone_size: -
cdr3_nt: TGTGCCAGCACCCTTTGGACGGACTATAGCACAGATACGCAGTATTTT
cdr3_aa: CASTLWTDYSTDTQYF

d_call: TRBD2
j_call: TRBJ2-7
cdr3_length: 15
v_call: TRBV4-2
clone_size: few
cdr3_nt: TGTGCCAGCAGCCAATCTACTAGCGGGAGTTACGAGCAGTACTTC
cdr3_aa: CASSQSTSGSYEQYF

d_call: TRBD1
j_call: TRBJ2-1
cdr3_length: 14
v_call: TRBV10-2
clone_size: few
cdr3_nt: TGCGCCACCTTGGGGGGACAGGGTTACAATGAGCAGTTCTTC
cdr3_aa: CATLGGQGYNEQFF

d_call: TRBD1
j_call: TRBJ1-1
cdr3_length: 16
v_call: TRBV4-2
clone_size: many
cdr3_nt: TGTGCCAGCAGCCCCGGCACGGGACAGGGCCACACTGAAGCTTTCTTT
cdr3_aa: CASSPGTGQGHTEAFF

d_call: -
j_call: TRBJ1-5
cdr3_length: 13
v_call: TRBV20-1
clone_size: many
cdr3_nt: TGCAGTGCCCCCAGTCGAGGGACTCAGCCCCAGCATTTT
cdr3_aa: CSAPSRGTQPQHF

d_call: TRBD2
j_call: TRBJ2-2
cdr3_length: 19
v_call: TRBV6-1
clone_size: -
cdr3_nt: TGTGCCAGCAGTGAAGGTCAGGTTGGTCTAGCGGGGGACACCGGGGAGCTGTTTTTT
cdr3_aa: CASSEGQVGLAGDTGELFF

d_call: TRBD1
j_call: TRBJ2-2
cdr3_length: 15
v_call: TRBV12-3/TRBV12-4
clone_size: many
cdr3_nt: TGTGCCAGCAGTGTAACGGGACAGTCCACCGGGGAGCTGTTTTTT
cdr3_aa: CASSVTGQSTGELFF

d_call: -
j_call: TRBJ2-2
cdr3_length: 16
v_call: TRBV12-3/TRBV12-4
clone_size: -
cdr3_nt: TGTGCCAGCATGGGTTCGGCAGGGGATAACACCGGGGAGCTGTTTTTT
cdr3_aa: CASMGSAGDNTGELFF

d_call: -
j_call: TRBJ1-1
cdr3_length: 12
v_call: TRBV29-1
clone_size: few
cdr3_nt: TGCAGCGTTGGGATGGGGAACACTGAAGCTTTCTTT
cdr3_aa: CSVGMGNTEAFF

d_call: TRBD2
j_call: TRBJ2-3
cdr3_length: 14
v_call: TRBV7-2
clone_size: many
cdr3_nt: TGCGCCAGCAGCTTGACTAGCGGGGCAGATACGCAGTATTTT
cdr3_aa: CASSLTSGADTQYF

d_call: -
j_call: TRBJ2-5
cdr3_length: 17
v_call: TRBV6-5
clone_size: many
cdr3_nt: TGTGCCAGCAGTTCCCGTCGACAGAGGGGGCGGGGAGAGACCCAGTACTTC
cdr3_aa: CASSSRRQRGRGETQYF

d_call: -
j_call: TRBJ2-3
cdr3_length: 14
v_call: TRBV3-1
clone_size: few
cdr3_nt: TGTGCCAGCAGCCCCTCCCTGAGTGGAGATACGCAGTATTTT
cdr3_aa: CASSPSLSGDTQYF

d_call: TRBD2
j_call: TRBJ2-1
cdr3_length: 15
v_call: TRBV20-1
clone_size: few
cdr3_nt: TGCAGTGCTCTGTTGTGGGGGGGCTCCTACAATGAGCAGTTCTTC
cdr3_aa: CSALLWGGSYNEQFF

d_call: TRBD2
j_call: TRBJ2-2
cdr3_length: 16
v_call: TRBV29-1
clone_size: many
cdr3_nt: TGCAGCGTTGAAGTTCCAAGCGGGAGAGTCACCGGGGAGCTGTTTTTT
cdr3_aa: CSVEVPSGRVTGELFF

d_call: -
j_call: TRBJ1-3
cdr3_length: 11
v_call: TRBV15
clone_size: many
cdr3_nt: TGTGCCACCAGCAGGGGAAACACCATATATTTT
cdr3_aa: CATSRGNTIYF

d_call: TRBD2
j_call: TRBJ2-1
cdr3_length: 14
v_call: TRBV27
clone_size: many
cdr3_nt: TGTGCCAGCAGTTTAGGTACTAGCGGGGGGGAGCAGTTCTTC
cdr3_aa: CASSLGTSGGEQFF

d_call: -
j_call: TRBJ2-7
cdr3_length: 12
v_call: TRBV5-1
clone_size: many
cdr3_nt: TGCGCCAGCGGGGATGCCTCCTACGAGCAGTACTTC
cdr3_aa: CASGDASYEQYF

d_call: -
j_call: TRBJ1-5
cdr3_length: 15
v_call: TRBV6-2/TRBV6-3
clone_size: -
cdr3_nt: TGTGCCAGCAGTTACTTTTTTGGGGGGGGCCAGCCCCAGCATTTT
cdr3_aa: CASSYFFGGGQPQHF

d_call: TRBD1
j_call: TRBJ1-1
cdr3_length: 15
v_call: TRBV7-2
clone_size: -
cdr3_nt: TGTGCCAGCAGCTTTTCCAGGGGGGTCGGAAGTGAAGCTTTCTTT
cdr3_aa: CASSFSRGVGSEAFF

d_call: TRBD2
j_call: TRBJ2-7
cdr3_length: 14
v_call: TRBV6-2/TRBV6-3
clone_size: few
cdr3_nt: TGTGCCAGCAGTTTCGGACTAGCGGGACCCAGCAAGTACTTC
cdr3_aa: CASSFGLAGPSKYF